The rows below give T cell receptor beta chains drawn from one sample of a study of blood T cells in healthy people across ages. A single record per CDR3 protein comes from TCRdb applying MiXCR to the 5' RACE reads. This sample carries 1.5 million to 2 million distinct CDR3 sequences, 28% of them seen once, and the ten largest clones take 6.5% to 8.5%. The specimen sequenced was blood. These receptors all stem from a young woman in good health. The CDR3 runs from the conserved cysteine through the conserved F or W. The D gene is left open where the match is weak. The size entry is marked missing in some rows and otherwise reads once, few, many or a size class.

d_call j_call v_call clone_size cdr3_aa cdr3_nt
- TRBJ1-3 TRBV3-1 - CASSYGSTGNTIYF TGTGCCAGCAGTTATGGCTCAACTGGAAACACCATATATTTT
- TRBJ2-1 TRBV9 - CASSASGRQGNEQFF TGTGCCAGCAGCGCAAGCGGGAGACAGGGGAATGAGCAGTTCTTC
TRBD2 TRBJ2-5 TRBV20-1 - CSASPPAGVEETQYF TGCAGTGCTAGCCCCCCGGCGGGGGTTGAAGAGACCCAGTACTTC
- TRBJ2-5 TRBV10-3 many CAISESKETQYF TGTGCCATCAGTGAGTCAAAAGAGACCCAGTACTTC
- TRBJ1-2 TRBV7-9 few CTSTPGSRGYTF TGTACCAGCACTCCGGGGTCCCGGGGCTACACCTTC
- TRBJ1-2 TRBV9 - CASSVSGDNYGYTF TGTGCCAGCAGCGTATCTGGGGATAACTATGGCTACACCTTC
- TRBJ1-1 TRBV18 few CASSPLAGDMNTEAFF TGTGCCAGCTCACCTTTAGCGGGGGACATGAACACTGAAGCTTTCTTT
TRBD2 TRBJ2-5 TRBV18 - CASSPPRRPAGEETQYF TGTGCCAGCTCACCCCCACGTCGTCCAGCGGGAGAAGAGACCCAGTACTTC
- TRBJ2-5 TRBV2 - CASSEEGARETQYF TGTGCCAGCAGTGAGGAGGGGGCCCGGGAGACCCAGTACTTC
TRBD1 TRBJ2-1 TRBV6-1 - CASSEAGDRGPGKQFF TGTGCCAGCAGTGAAGCTGGGGACAGGGGGCCGGGAAAGCAGTTCTTC
TRBD1 TRBJ2-7 TRBV12-3/TRBV12-4 - CASSYGDRDNEQYF TGTGCCAGCAGTTACGGGGACAGGGACAACGAGCAGTACTTC
- TRBJ2-5 TRBV15 - CATSREGDGWGETQYF TGTGCCACCAGCAGAGAGGGGGACGGGTGGGGAGAGACCCAGTACTTC
- TRBJ2-7 TRBV20-1 few CSAKTGTLFYEQYF TGCAGTGCTAAGACCGGGACTCTATTCTACGAGCAGTACTTC
- TRBJ2-1 TRBV7-9 - CASSGLLGPEQFF TGTGCCAGCAGCGGACTACTCGGCCCAGAGCAGTTCTTC
- TRBJ2-7 TRBV6-5 - CASSRQGATVPYEQYF TGTGCCAGCAGCCGGCAGGGAGCGACGGTCCCCTACGAGCAGTACTTC
TRBD2 TRBJ2-5 TRBV3-1 - CASSQTGLATETQYF TGTGCCAGCAGCCAAACAGGACTAGCGACAGAGACCCAGTACTTC
- TRBJ2-1 TRBV20-1 many CSATHHLASARNEQFF TGCAGTGCTACACACCATCTAGCCTCTGCTAGGAATGAGCAGTTCTTC
- TRBJ1-5 TRBV5-1 many CASSRDTDQPQHF TGTGCCAGCAGCCGGGACACGGACCAGCCCCAGCATTTT
TRBD1 TRBJ2-5 TRBV6-6 many CASRGQYQETQYF TGTGCCAGCAGGGGACAGTATCAAGAGACCCAGTACTTC
TRBD2 TRBJ2-1 TRBV29-1 few CSVVRASGRINNEQFF TGCAGCGTTGTACGGGCTAGCGGGCGAATAAACAATGAGCAGTTCTTC
- TRBJ2-7 TRBV29-1 many CSVERTETYEQYF TGCAGCGTTGAGAGGACCGAGACCTACGAGCAGTACTTC
- TRBJ1-1 TRBV7-2 few CASSPNRVGAFF TGTGCCAGCAGCCCGAACAGGGTTGGCGCTTTCTTT
TRBD2 TRBJ2-1 TRBV11-2 - CASTPTSGAPHEQFF TGTGCCAGCACCCCGACTAGCGGGGCCCCCCATGAGCAGTTCTTC
- TRBJ2-1 TRBV3-1 - CASSQERGGHNPNEQFF TGTGCCAGCAGCCAAGAAAGGGGCGGACATAACCCCAATGAGCAGTTCTTC
TRBD1 TRBJ2-6 TRBV6-2/TRBV6-3 - CASSYYQGAGGANVLTF TGTGCCAGCAGTTACTATCAGGGGGCTGGTGGGGCCAACGTCCTGACTTTC
TRBD2 TRBJ2-3 TRBV7-2 - CASSLNEVAGSTDTQYF TGTGCCAGTAGCTTAAATGAGGTAGCGGGGAGCACAGATACGCAGTATTTT
TRBD1 TRBJ2-7 TRBV2 few CASAGTGVGEQYF TGTGCCAGCGCCGGGACAGGGGTGGGCGAGCAGTACTTC
TRBD1 TRBJ1-1 TRBV9 - CASSVAGDRDFMNTEAFF TGTGCCAGCAGCGTAGCTGGGGACAGGGACTTCATGAACACTGAAGCTTTCTTT
TRBD1 TRBJ1-4 TRBV28 few CASRPRDRAREKLFF TGTGCCAGCAGACCCAGGGACAGGGCAAGGGAAAAACTGTTTTTT